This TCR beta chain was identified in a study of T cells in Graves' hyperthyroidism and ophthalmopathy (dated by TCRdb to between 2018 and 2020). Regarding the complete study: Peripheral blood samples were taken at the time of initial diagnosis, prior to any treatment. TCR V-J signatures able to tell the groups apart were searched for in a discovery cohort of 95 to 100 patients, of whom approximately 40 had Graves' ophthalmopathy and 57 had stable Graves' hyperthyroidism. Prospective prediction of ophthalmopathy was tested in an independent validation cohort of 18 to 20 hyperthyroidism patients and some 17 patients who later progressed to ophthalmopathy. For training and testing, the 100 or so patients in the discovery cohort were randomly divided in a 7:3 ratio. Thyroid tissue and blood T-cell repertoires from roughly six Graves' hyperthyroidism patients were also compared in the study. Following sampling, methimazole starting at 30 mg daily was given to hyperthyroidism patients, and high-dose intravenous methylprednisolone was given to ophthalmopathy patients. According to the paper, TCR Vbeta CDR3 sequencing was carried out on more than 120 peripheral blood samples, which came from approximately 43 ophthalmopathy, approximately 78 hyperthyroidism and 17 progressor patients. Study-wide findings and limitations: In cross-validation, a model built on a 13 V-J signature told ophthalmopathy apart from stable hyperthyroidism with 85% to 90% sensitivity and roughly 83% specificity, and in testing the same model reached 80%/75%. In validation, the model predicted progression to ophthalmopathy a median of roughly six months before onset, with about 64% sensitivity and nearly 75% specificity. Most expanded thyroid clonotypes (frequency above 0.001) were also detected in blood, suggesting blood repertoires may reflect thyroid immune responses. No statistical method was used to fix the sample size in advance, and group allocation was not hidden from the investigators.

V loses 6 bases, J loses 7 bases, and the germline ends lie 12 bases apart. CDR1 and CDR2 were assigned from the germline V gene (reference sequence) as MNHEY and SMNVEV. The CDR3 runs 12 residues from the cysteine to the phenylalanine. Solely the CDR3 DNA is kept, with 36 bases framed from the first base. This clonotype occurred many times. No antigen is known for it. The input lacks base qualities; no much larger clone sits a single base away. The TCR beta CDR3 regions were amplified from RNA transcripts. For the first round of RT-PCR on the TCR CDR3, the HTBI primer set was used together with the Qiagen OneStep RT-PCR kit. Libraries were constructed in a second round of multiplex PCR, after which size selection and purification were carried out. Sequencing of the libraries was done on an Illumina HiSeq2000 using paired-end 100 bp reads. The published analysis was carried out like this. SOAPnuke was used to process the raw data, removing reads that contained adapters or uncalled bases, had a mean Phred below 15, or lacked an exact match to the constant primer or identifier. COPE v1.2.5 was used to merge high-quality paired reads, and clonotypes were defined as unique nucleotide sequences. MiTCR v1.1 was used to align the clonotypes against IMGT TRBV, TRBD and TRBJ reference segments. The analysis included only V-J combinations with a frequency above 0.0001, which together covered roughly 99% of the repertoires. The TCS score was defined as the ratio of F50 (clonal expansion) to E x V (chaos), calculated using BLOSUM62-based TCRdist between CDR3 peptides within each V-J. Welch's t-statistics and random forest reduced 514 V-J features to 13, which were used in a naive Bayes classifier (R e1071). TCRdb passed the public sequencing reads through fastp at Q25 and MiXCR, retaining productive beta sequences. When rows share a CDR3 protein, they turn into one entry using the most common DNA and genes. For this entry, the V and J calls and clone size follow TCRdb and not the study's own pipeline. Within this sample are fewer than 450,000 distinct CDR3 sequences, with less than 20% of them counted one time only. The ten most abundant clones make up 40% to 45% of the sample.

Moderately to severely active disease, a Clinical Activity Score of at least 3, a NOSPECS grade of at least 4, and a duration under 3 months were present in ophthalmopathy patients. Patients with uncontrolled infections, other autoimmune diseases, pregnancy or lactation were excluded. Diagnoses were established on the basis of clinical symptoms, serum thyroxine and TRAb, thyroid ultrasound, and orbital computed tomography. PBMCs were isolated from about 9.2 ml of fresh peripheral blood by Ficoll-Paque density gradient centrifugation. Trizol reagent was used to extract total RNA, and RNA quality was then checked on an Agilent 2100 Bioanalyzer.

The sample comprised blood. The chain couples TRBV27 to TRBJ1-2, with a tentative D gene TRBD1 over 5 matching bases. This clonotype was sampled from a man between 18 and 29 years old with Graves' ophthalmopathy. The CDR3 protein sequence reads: CASSPSGTGYTF. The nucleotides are TGTGCCAGCAGCCCCAGTGGGACTGGCTACACCTTC.